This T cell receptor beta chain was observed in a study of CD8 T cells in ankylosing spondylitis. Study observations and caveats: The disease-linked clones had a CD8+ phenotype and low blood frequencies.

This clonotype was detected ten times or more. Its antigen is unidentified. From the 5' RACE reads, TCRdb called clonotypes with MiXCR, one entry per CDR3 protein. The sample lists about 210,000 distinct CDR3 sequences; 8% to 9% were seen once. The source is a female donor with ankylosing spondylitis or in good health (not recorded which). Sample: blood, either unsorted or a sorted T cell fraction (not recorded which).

The CDR3 region has the DNA TGTGCCAGCAGCTTAGGCCTTCGAGGGGCCAACACTGAAGCTTTCTTT. Translated, it gives CASSLGLRGANTEAFF. V gene TRBV13 combines with J gene TRBJ1-1; D possibly corresponds to TRBD1 (5 bases). Trimming removed 0 bases from V and 2 bases from J, with 13 bases in between. CDR3 length equals 16 residues. Germline CDR1 is PRHDT and CDR2 is FYEKMQ (reference sequence).